One and the same sample provided the 26 T cell receptor beta chains below, sequenced in a study of T cell repertoires in cytomegalovirus infection. TCRdb re-called the reads through MiXCR, storing one row per CDR3 protein. The top ten clones hold roughly 15% of a sample with about 450,000 distinct CDR3 sequences, around 32% of them seen once. Sequencing used PBMCs. The receptors were sampled from a human donor in good health (CMV status not recorded). Some clones in this sample may be carry-over from other donors' samples.

This clonotype showed up just a few times. The V gene is TRBV10-3, the J gene TRBJ1-1; D might be TRBD1 (6 bases). The CDR3 is 13 amino acids. Germline V gives CDR1 ENHRY, CDR2 SYGVKD. The V and J ends lost 11 bases and 2 bases respectively, with 15 bases between them. Written as DNA, the CDR3 is TGTGCCTCTGGGGACATAGTAAACACTGAAGCTTTCTTT. Translated: CASGDIVNTEAFF.

This chain connects TRBV6-8 to TRBJ2-1; D remains ambiguous. The CDR3 is 14 residues long. Germline V CDR1 and CDR2: MNHGY, SAAAGT. The germline V and J ends were trimmed by 2 bases and 0 bases, with 5 bases remaining between them. CDR3 DNA: TGTGCCAGCAGTTACGGTCTCTCCTACAATGAGCAGTTCTTC. It yields the protein CASSYGLSYNEQFF.

The chain employs TRBV5-1 and TRBJ2-7; D not resolved. This CDR3 has 13 amino acids. Germline values: CDR1 SGHRS, CDR2 YFSETQ. V was trimmed by 2 bases and J by 0 bases, leaving 6 bases between them. CDR3 in DNA: TGCGCCAGCAGCTTCCAGAGCTCCTACGAGCAGTACTTC. This translates into CASSFQSSYEQYF.

The genes are TRBV10-3 and TRBJ2-1, with a possible D match to TRBD2 (6 bases). CDR1 and CDR2 from the germline V gene are ENHRY and SYGVKD. Trimming left V 1 base short and J 8 bases short, with 12 bases between. The CDR3 loop spans 14 amino acids. CDR3 in amino acids: CAISEWGLEDEQFF. The CDR3 DNA reads as TGTGCCATCAGTGAGTGGGGACTGGAGGATGAGCAGTTCTTC.

In its sample, this clonotype was seen a few times. This sequence joins TRBV27 and TRBJ1-2; D gene ambiguous. This CDR3 has 15 amino acids. Trimming shortened V by 0 bases and J by 0 bases, and 8 bases separated the two germline ends. From germline, CDR1 is MNHEY and CDR2 SMNVEV (reference sequence). This CDR3 reads CASSLSPVPNYGYTF. Here the CDR3 DNA reads TGTGCCAGCAGTTTATCGCCAGTCCCTAACTATGGCTACACCTTC.

The sample holds a few counts of this clonotype. The junction departs from germline at one end; a sequencing error may be responsible. The J gene is TRBJ2-5, the V gene TRBV12-3 or TRBV12-4, with 7 bases matching TRBD2. This CDR3 contains 13 residues. CDR3 protein: CASSRGLDEAWNF. The CDR3 bases are TGTGCCAGCAGCCGTGGACTAGATGAAGCTTGGAACTTC.

This clonotype was counted many times. The chain links TRBV12-3 or TRBV12-4 to TRBJ1-4, with a possible D match to TRBD1 (6 bases). Trimming pared 6 bases from V and 11 bases from J, leaving 13 bases between. The CDR3 sequence is 12 residues long. This chain's CDR3 is CASSSNRVKLFF. DNA of the CDR3: TGTGCCAGCAGCTCCAACAGGGTTAAACTGTTTTTT.

The rearrangement joins TRBV5-1 to TRBJ2-2; D perhaps matches TRBD1 (6 bases). This CDR3 has 14 residues. Germline lookup yields CDR1 SGHRS and CDR2 YFSETQ. V lost 3 bases and J lost 5, with 11 bases in between. The CDR3 reads CASSWDNGTGELFF. CDR3 bases: TGCGCCAGCAGCTGGGACAATGGAACCGGGGAGCTGTTTTTT.

The chain combines TRBV27 with TRBJ2-7; 8 nucleotides line up with TRBD1. Germline V gives CDR1 MNHEY, CDR2 SMNVEV (reference sequence). The CDR3 has 16 amino acids. V lost 0 bases to trimming and J lost 3 bases; unmatched junction nucleotides: 7. CDR3 nucleotide sequence: TGTGCCAGCAGTTTATCAAGGGGGGACAGGCTCTACGAGCAGTACTTC. Translating it yields CASSLSRGDRLYEQYF.

This clonotype was counted at least ten times. V usage is TRBV6-2 or TRBV6-3 and J usage is TRBJ2-1; possible D gene TRBD2, 5 bases. Trimming cost V 2 bases and J 0 bases, with 17 bases left between them. The CDR3 consists of 18 residues. CDR1 is MNHEY, CDR2 SVGEGT, per germline. The CDR3: CASSYEGSRAVSYNEQFF. The CDR3 DNA is TGTGCCAGCAGTTACGAGGGCTCCCGAGCCGTCTCCTACAATGAGCAGTTCTTC.

This sequence joins TRBV29-1 and TRBJ2-5; 7 positions agree with TRBD2. V gave up 4 bases and J gave up 4 bases; unmatched junction bases: 6. The germline CDR1 and CDR2 sequences are SQVTM and ANQGSEA. The CDR3 covers 13 residues. The CDR3 is CSVGLADRETQYF. In nucleotides, the CDR3 is TGCAGCGTTGGTCTAGCGGATCGAGAGACCCAGTACTTC.

This clonotype was seen only a few times. This sequence joins TRBV4-3 and TRBJ1-2, with D uncertain. CDR1 LGHNA and CDR2 YSLEER come from the germline V gene. CDR3 length: 15 amino acids. The V end was cut by 1 base, the J end by 7 bases, with 16 bases between. The CDR3 bases are TGCGCCAGCAGCCAAGTCGGGGAAAGCTTGGCTGGCTACACCTTC. Amino acid sequence: CASSQVGESLAGYTF.

This clonotype was counted a few times. The genes are TRBV12-3 or TRBV12-4 and TRBJ2-1; D might be TRBD1 (6 bases). The length of the CDR3 is 12 residues. Trimming left V 6 bases short and J 12 bases short, with 15 bases between. For the CDR3, the DNA is TGTGCCAGCAGAGTGAACAGGGCGGGGCAGTTCTTC. Encoded protein: CASRVNRAGQFF.

CDR3 in amino acids: CASTTDRVTQKETQYF. The CDR3 DNA reads TGTGCCAGCACCACGGACAGGGTGACACAAAAAGAGACCCAGTACTTC. The rearrangement links TRBV2 to TRBJ2-5, with 8 bases lining up with TRBD1. With V trimmed by 7 bases and J by 3 bases, 13 bases remained unmatched. This CDR3 is 16 amino acids long. Germline V gives CDR1 SNHLY, CDR2 FYNNEI.

The J gene is TRBJ1-6, the V gene TRBV10-2, with 7 bases lining up with TRBD1. The CDR3 has 15 amino acids. CDR1 and CDR2 from the germline V gene are WSHSY and SAAADI. The V segment lost 4 bases and the J segment 10 bases; nucleotides outside the gene matches: 10. The CDR3 region has the DNA TGCGCCAGCAGTGGTGGGGCAGGGGGACAGTCACCCCTCCACTTT. It encodes CASSGGAGGQSPLHF.

The rearrangement links TRBV7-9 to TRBJ1-1, with a weak D call TRBD1 (5 bases). Germline CDR1 SEHNR, CDR2 FQNEAQ (reference sequence). V was pared by 5 bases and J by 1 base, with 14 bases between. The CDR3 loop spans 15 amino acids. This chain's CDR3 is CASSPERGRNTEAFF. DNA for the CDR3: TGTGCCAGCAGCCCGGAGAGGGGAAGGAACACTGAAGCTTTCTTT.

This clonotype was recorded at least ten times. The rearrangement joins TRBV7-9 to TRBJ1-2; no clear D. Looked up from germline, CDR1 is SEHNR and CDR2 is FQNEAQ (reference sequence). This CDR3 region has 13 residues. V was shortened by 5 bases and J by 7 bases, with 14 bases between the two germline ends. This CDR3 is CASSREGYFGYTF. CDR3 nucleotide sequence: TGTGCCAGCAGCCGGGAGGGATACTTTGGCTACACCTTC.

V is TRBV6-2 or TRBV6-3 and J is TRBJ1-1; D possibly corresponds to TRBD1 (5 bases). Germline CDR1 reads MNHEY; CDR2 reads SVGEGT. This CDR3 has 14 amino acids. Trimming shortened V by 5 bases and J by 3 bases, and 13 bases separated the two germline ends. CDR3 amino acids: CASSEGAGYTEAFF. DNA of the CDR3: TGTGCCAGCAGTGAAGGTGCAGGGTACACTGAAGCTTTCTTT.

The V call is TRBV7-9, the J call TRBJ2-5, with 7 nucleotides matching TRBD2. The V segment lost 1 base and the J segment 1 base; nucleotides outside the gene matches: 6. This CDR3 is 16 amino acids long. From germline, CDR1 is SEHNR and CDR2 FQNEAQ (reference sequence). The CDR3 nucleotides read TGTGCCAGCAGCTTAGTTACGGGGGGTCCCCAAGAGACCCAGTACTTC. It codes for CASSLVTGGPQETQYF.

This clonotype showed up just a few times. This rearrangement joins TRBV14 to TRBJ1-4, with TRBD1 as a possible D gene (5 bases). The V and J ends lost 1 base and 7 bases respectively, with 13 bases between them. The CDR3 contains 15 residues. The germline CDR1 and CDR2 sequences are SGHDN and FVKESK. This chain's CDR3 is CASSQGGTRREKLFF. CDR3 coding DNA: TGTGCCAGCAGCCAAGGCGGGACTCGGCGTGAAAAACTGTTTTTT.

This clonotype was detected many times. The gene calls are TRBV7-2 and TRBJ2-7; the match to TRBD1 covers 9 bases. Germline CDR1 is SGHTA and CDR2 is FQGNSA. The CDR3 has 16 residues. The V and J ends lost 0 bases and 5 bases, in that order; junction bases with no gene match: 8. The CDR3 coding sequence is TGTGCCAGCAGCTTAGCGCGCGGGACAGGGACCAACGAGCAGTACTTC. Translating it yields CASSLARGTGTNEQYF.

V usage is TRBV7-9 and J usage is TRBJ1-2; D perhaps matches TRBD1 (6 bases). V lost 4 bases and J lost 4, with 13 bases in between. Germline CDR1 and CDR2: SEHNR and FQNEAQ (reference sequence). The length of the CDR3 is 14 residues. The CDR3 here is CASSSPGGGYGYTF. In nucleotides, the CDR3 is TGTGCCAGCAGCTCCCCTGGAGGGGGCTATGGCTACACCTTC.

This clonotype came up a few times. The rearrangement joins TRBV4-1 to TRBJ1-1; TRBD1 matches 8 bases. Germline V lookup: CDR1 MGHRA, CDR2 YSYEKL. With 4 bases clipped from V and 10 bases from J, the junction kept 5 bases outside the gene matches. The CDR3 consists of 12 residues. The CDR3 sequence is CASSRTGTVAFF. CDR3 bases: TGCGCCAGCAGCCGGACAGGGACCGTAGCTTTCTTT.

The rearrangement links TRBV7-7 to TRBJ1-3, with D unclear. The ends were cut back, 1 base at V and 2 bases at J, with 9 bases in the middle. CDR1 and CDR2 (germline): SSHAT, FNYEAQ (reference sequence). The CDR3 loop spans 15 amino acids. Written as DNA, the CDR3 is TGTGCCAGCAGCTTAGAGGCAGGCCCTGGAAACACCATATATTTT. As protein: CASSLEAGPGNTIYF. The full variable domain, its missing parts supplied by reference TRBV7-7 and TRBJ1-3, is GAGVSQSPRYKVTKRGQDVTLRCDPISSHATLYWYQQALGQGPEFLTYFNYEAQPDKSGLPSDRFSAERPEGSISTLTIQRTEQRDSAMYRCASSLEAGPGNTIYFGEGSWLTVV.

This clonotype has a handful of counts. V and J are TRBV20-1 and TRBJ1-2, with a weak D call TRBD1 (5 bases). V was pared by 0 bases and J by 5 bases, with 10 bases between. The V gene's germline CDR1 is DFQATT and CDR2 SNEGSKA (reference sequence). This CDR3 is built from 13 residues. CDR3 DNA: TGCAGTGCTAGAGATGACAGAGGATATGGCTACACCTTC. Translated: CSARDDRGYGYTF.

The chain links TRBV7-6 to TRBJ2-1, with D perhaps matching TRBD1 (5 bases). This CDR3 contains 15 residues. The V end lost 2 bases, the J end lost 1 base, and 9 bases lay between the germline ends. Germline CDR1 is SGHVS and CDR2 is FNYEAQ. CDR3 protein: CASSLKGVSYNEQFF. As DNA, the CDR3 is TGTGCCAGCAGCTTAAAAGGGGTATCCTACAATGAGCAGTTCTTC.